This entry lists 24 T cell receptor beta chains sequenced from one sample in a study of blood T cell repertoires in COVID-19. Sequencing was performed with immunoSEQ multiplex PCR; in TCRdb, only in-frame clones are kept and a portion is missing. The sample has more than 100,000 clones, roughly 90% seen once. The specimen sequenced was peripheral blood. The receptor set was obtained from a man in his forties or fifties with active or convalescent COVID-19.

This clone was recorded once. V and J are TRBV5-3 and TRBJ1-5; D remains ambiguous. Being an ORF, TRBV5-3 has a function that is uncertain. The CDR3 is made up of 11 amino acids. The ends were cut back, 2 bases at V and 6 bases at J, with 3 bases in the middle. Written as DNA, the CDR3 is TGTGCCAGAAGCTTTCTTCAGCCCCAGCATTTT. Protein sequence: CARSFLQPQHF.

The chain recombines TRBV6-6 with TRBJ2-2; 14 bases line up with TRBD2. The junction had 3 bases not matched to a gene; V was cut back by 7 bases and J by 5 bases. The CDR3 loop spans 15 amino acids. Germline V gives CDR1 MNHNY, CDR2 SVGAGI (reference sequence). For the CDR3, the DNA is TGTGCCAGCACCGGGACTAGCGGGAGTACCGGGGAGCTGTTTTTT. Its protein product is CASTGTSGSTGELFF.

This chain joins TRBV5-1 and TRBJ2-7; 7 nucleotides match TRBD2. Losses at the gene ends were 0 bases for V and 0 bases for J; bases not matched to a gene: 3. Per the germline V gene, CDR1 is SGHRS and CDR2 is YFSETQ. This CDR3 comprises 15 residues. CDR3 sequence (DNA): TGCGCCAGCAGCTTGGCTAGCGGAAGCTCCTACGAGCAGTACTTC. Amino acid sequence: CASSLASGSSYEQYF.

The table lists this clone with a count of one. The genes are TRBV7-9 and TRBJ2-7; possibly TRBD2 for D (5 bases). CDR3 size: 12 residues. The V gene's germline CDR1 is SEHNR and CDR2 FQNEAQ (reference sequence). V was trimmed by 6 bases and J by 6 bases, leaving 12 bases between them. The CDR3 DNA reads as TGTGCCAGCAGTCCCGGAGGATCCGAGCAGTACTTC. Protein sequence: CASSPGGSEQYF.

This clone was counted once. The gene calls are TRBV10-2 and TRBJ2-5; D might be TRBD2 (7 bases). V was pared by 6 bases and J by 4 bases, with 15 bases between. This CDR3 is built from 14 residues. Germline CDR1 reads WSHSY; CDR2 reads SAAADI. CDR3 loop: CASRRGRASETQYF. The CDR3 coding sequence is TGCGCCAGCAGAAGGGGGAGGGCCTCAGAGACCCAGTACTTC.

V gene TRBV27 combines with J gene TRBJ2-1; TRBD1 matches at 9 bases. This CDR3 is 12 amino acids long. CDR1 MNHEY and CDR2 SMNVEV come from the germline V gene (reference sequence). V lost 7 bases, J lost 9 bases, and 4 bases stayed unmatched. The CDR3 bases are TGTGCCAGCACCACAGGGGGCGGTGAGCAGTTCTTC. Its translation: CASTTGGGEQFF.

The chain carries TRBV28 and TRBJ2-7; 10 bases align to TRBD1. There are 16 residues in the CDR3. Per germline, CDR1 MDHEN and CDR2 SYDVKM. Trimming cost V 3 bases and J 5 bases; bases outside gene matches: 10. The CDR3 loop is CASSFPPGTGVNEQYF. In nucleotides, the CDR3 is TGTGCCAGCAGTTTTCCTCCCGGGACAGGGGTCAACGAGCAGTACTTC.

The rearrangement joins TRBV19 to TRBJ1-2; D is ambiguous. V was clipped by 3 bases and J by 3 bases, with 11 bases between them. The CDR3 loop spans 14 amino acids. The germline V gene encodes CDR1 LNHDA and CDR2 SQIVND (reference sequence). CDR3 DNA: TGTGCCAGTAGTATGGGTCCACAGCACTATGGCTACACCTTC. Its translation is CASSMGPQHYGYTF.

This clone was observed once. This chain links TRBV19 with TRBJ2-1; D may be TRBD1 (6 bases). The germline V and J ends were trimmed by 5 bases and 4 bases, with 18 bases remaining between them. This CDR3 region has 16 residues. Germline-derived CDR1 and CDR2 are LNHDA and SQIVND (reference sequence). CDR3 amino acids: CASSPPTGLGYNEQFF. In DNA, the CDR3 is TGTGCCAGTAGTCCCCCGACAGGTCTGGGGTACAATGAGCAGTTCTTC.

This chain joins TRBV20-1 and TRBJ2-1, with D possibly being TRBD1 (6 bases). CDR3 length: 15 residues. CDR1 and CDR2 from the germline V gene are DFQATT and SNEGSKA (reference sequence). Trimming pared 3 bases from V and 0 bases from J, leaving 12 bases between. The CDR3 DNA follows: TGCAGTGCTAGTCTGGGGGCGAGCTCCTACAATGAGCAGTTCTTC. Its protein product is CSASLGASSYNEQFF.

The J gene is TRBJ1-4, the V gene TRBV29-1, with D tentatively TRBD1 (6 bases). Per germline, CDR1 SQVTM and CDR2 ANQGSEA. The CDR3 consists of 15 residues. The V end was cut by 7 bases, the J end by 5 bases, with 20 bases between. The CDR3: CSGGVQGRGNEKLFF. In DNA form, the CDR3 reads TGCAGCGGGGGGGTGCAGGGGCGAGGAAATGAAAAACTGTTTTTT.

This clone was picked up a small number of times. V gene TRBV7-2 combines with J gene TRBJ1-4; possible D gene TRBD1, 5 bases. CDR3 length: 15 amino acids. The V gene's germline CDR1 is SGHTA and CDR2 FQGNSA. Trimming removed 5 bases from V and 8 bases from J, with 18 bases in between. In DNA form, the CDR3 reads TGTGCCAGCAGCAGACGGGACGGGGGTTGGGAAAAACTGTTTTTT. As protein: CASSRRDGGWEKLFF. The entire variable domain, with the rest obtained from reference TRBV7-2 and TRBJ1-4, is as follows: GAGVSQSPSNKVTEKGKDVELRCDPISGHTALYWYRQSLGQGLEFLIYFQGNSAPDKSGLPSDRFSAERTGGSVSTLTIQRTQQEDSAVYLCASSRRDGGWEKLFFGSGTQLSVL.

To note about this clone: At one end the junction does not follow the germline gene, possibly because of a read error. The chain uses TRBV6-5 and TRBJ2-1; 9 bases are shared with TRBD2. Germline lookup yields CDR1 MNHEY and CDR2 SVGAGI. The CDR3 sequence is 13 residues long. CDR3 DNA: TGTGCCAGCAAGGGATCTGAGTGGCGGGAGGGGGTCTTC. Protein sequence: CASKGSEWREGVF.

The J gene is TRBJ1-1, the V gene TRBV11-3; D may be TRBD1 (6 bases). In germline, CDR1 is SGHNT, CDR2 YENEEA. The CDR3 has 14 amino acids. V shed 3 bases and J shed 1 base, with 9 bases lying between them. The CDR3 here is CASSLNRENTEAFF. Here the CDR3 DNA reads TGTGCCAGCAGCTTGAACAGGGAGAACACTGAAGCTTTCTTT.

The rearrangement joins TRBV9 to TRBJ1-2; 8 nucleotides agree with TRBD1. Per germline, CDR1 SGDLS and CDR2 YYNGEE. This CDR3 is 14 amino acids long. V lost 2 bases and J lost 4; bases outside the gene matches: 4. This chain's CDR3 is CASSVEQGGYGYTF. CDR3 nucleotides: TGTGCCAGCAGCGTCGAACAGGGGGGCTATGGCTACACCTTC.

The CDR3 DNA is TGTGCCAGCAGCTTAGAACCCGGGACAGGAGTCACCGGGGAGCTGTTTTTT. This codes for CASSLEPGTGVTGELFF. The V gene is TRBV7-2, the J gene TRBJ2-2, with 8 bases identical to TRBD1. Germline V lookup: CDR1 SGHTA, CDR2 FQGNSA. V lost 1 base and J lost 4; bases outside the gene matches: 8. The CDR3 runs to 17 residues.

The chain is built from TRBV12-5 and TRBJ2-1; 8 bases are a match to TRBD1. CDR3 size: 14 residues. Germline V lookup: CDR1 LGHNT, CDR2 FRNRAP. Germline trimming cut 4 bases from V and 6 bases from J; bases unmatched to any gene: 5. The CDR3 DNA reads TGTGCTAGTGGTTCGGACAGGGCGACCAATGAGCAGTTCTTC. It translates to CASGSDRATNEQFF.

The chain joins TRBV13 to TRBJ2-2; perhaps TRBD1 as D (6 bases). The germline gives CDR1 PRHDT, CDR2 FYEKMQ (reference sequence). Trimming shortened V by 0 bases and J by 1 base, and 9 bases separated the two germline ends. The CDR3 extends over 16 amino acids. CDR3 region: CASSLGWTENTGELFF. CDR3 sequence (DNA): TGTGCCAGCAGCTTAGGATGGACAGAGAACACCGGGGAGCTGTTTTTT.

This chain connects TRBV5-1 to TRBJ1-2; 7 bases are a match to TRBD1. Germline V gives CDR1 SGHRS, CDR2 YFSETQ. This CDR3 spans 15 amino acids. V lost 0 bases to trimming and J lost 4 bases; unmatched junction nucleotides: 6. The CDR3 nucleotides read TGCGCCAGCAGCTTGGGACAGGGAGGTTCCTATGGCTACACCTTC. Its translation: CASSLGQGGSYGYTF.

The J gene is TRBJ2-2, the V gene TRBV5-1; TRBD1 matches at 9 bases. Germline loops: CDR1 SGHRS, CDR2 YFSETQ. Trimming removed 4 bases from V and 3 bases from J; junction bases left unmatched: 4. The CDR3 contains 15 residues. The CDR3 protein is CASSRQGVDTGELFF. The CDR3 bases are TGCGCCAGCAGCCGACAGGGGGTGGACACCGGGGAGCTGTTTTTT.

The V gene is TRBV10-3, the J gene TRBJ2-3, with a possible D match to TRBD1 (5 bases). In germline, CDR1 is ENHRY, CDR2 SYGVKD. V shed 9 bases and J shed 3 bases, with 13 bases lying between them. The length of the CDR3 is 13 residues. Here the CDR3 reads CAIHGAETDTQYF. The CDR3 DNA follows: TGTGCCATTCATGGGGCGGAGACAGATACGCAGTATTTT.

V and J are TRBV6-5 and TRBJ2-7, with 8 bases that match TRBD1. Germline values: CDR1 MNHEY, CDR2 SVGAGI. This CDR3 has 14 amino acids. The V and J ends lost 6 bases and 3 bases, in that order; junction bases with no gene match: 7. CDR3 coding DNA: TGTGCCAGCAGCGTCGGGACAGGCCGCTACGAGCAGTACTTC. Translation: CASSVGTGRYEQYF.

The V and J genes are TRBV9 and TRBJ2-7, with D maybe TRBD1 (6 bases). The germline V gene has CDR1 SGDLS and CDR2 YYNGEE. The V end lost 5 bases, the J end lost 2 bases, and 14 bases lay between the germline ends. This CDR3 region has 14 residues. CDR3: CASSKRGTTYEQYF. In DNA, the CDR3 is TGTGCCAGCAGTAAAAGGGGGACCACCTACGAGCAGTACTTC.

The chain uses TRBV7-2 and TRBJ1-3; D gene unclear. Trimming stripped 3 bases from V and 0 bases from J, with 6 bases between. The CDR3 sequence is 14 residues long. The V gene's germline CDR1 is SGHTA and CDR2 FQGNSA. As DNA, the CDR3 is TGTGCCAGCAGCTTTGCGAGCTCTGGAAACACCATATATTTT. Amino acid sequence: CASSFASSGNTIYF. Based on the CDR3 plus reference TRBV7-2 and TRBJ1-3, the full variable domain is GAGVSQSPSNKVTEKGKDVELRCDPISGHTALYWYRQSLGQGLEFLIYFQGNSAPDKSGLPSDRFSAERTGGSVSTLTIQRTQQEDSAVYLCASSFASSGNTIYFGEGSWLTVV.